This paragraph reports one T cell receptor (beta chain). Antigen: not known. Compared with germline, one end of the junction differs, possibly owing to a read error. The entry originates in a study of long-term antiretroviral therapy in people with HIV. General study points: Blood specimens, gathered between about 2004 and 2018, were possibly obtained under older ART regimens.

The libraries were made with immunoSEQ v3.0 at survey level. Repertoires were generated with immunoSEQ multiplex PCR, while TCRdb's copy carries only in-frame clones and drops some. The sample contains roughly 28,000 clones, about 80% of which appear only once. This receptor was obtained from a man aged 35-49 years with HIV. Material: unsorted PBMCs, obtained 0.3 years after starting antiretroviral therapy.

The CDR3 spells CASSFSRGPPETQYF. CDR3 DNA sequence: TGTGCTAGCAGCTTTTCCCGGGGCCCTCCGGAGACCCAGTACTTC. The chain employs TRBV7-7 and TRBJ2-5, with D tentatively TRBD1 or TRBD2 (5 bases each). The V gene's germline CDR1 is SSHAT and CDR2 FNYEAQ (reference sequence). The CDR3 consists of 15 residues.